A selection of T cell receptor beta chains follows, all from one sample in a study of cytomegalovirus exposure and HLA in healthy donors. Using immunoSEQ multiplex PCR, the repertoire was profiled, and TCRdb retains in-frame clones only, with some absent. The sample records about 62,000 clones, more than 70% being singletons. The sequenced material came from PBMCs. Receptor source: a woman aged 25-40 years in good health and CMV-seronegative. CDR3s include the opening cysteine and the closing phenylalanine or tryptophan. The D gene is left open where the match is weak. A clone size is listed for some rows: how often the clone was seen (once, few, many), or a class if it is expanded.

DNA,CDR3,J,size,V,D
TGTGCCTGGAGGCTGGGACAGCTCAACACTGAAGCTTTCTTT,CAWRLGQLNTEAFF,TRBJ1-1,.,TRBV30,TRBD1
TGCAGTGCCGGGTATAATTCACCCCTCCACTTT,CSAGYNSPLHF,TRBJ1-6,.,TRBV20-1,.
TGTGCCTGGTCCCAATTAAGCGGGAGCACAGATACGCAGTATTTT,CAWSQLSGSTDTQYF,TRBJ2-3,.,TRBV30,.
TGCGCCAGCAGCCCCGGACAGGGGTTGGAAAAACTGTTTTTT,CASSPGQGLEKLFF,TRBJ1-4,.,TRBV5-1,TRBD1
TGTGCCAGCAGTGAAATTGGACAGGGTCGCACCGGGGAGCTGTTTTTT,CASSEIGQGRTGELFF,TRBJ2-2,.,TRBV25-1,TRBD1
TGTGCCAGCAGCTTAAGGCGGGATCCCCCCTACGAGCAGTACTTC,CASSLRRDPPYEQYF,TRBJ2-7,.,TRBV7-2,.
TGTGCCTGGGGTCCGGGAGTTCCTCCCCAGTTCTTC,CAWGPGVPPQFF,TRBJ2-1,.,TRBV30,.
TGTGCCAGTAGTACGGGACAGGGGGAGGTTTGGGCCACTGAAGCTTTCTTT,CASSTGQGEVWATEAFF,TRBJ1-1,once,TRBV19,TRBD1
TGCAGCGAAAAGGGAGACTATGGCTACACCTTC,CSEKGDYGYTF,TRBJ1-2,.,TRBV29-1,.
TGTGCCTGTAGACTAGCGGGAGGCATTAACACAGATACGCAGTATTTT,CACRLAGGINTDTQYF,TRBJ2-3,few,TRBV6-6,TRBD2
TGTGCCAGCAGCCTCAATGACAGGGGTAACACAGATACGCAGTATTTT,CASSLNDRGNTDTQYF,TRBJ2-3,.,TRBV7-9,TRBD1
TGTGCCAGCAGTTTATGGACTAGCGGGGCTTACGAGCAGTACTTC,CASSLWTSGAYEQYF,TRBJ2-7,.,TRBV5-4,TRBD2
TGCAGCGTTGGAAGGGAGGGAAACACCATATATTTT,CSVGREGNTIYF,TRBJ1-3,once,TRBV29-1,.
TGTGCCAGCAGCACTACGACTAGCGGGGATACGCAGTATTTT,CASSTTTSGDTQYF,TRBJ2-3,.,TRBV13,TRBD2
TGCGCCAGCAGCGTGGACAGGGCGGCGGACACTGAAGCTTTCTTT,CASSVDRAADTEAFF,TRBJ1-1,.,TRBV5-1,TRBD1
TGTGCCAGCAGCCCGGAGAGGGATCAGCCCCAGCATTTT,CASSPERDQPQHF,TRBJ1-5,few,TRBV14,.
TGTGCCACCAGCAGAGGAATGGTATCGGAGGGCTCCAATGAGCAGTTCTTC,CATSRGMVSEGSNEQFF,TRBJ2-1,.,TRBV15,.
TGTGCCTGGAGTCGCACAGAGAACACTGAAGCTTTCTTT,CAWSRTENTEAFF,TRBJ1-1,.,TRBV30,.
TGTGCCAGCAGCTTAGGAATCGGGAGGGGAGCGGCGGGTGAGCAGTTCTTC,CASSLGIGRGAAGEQFF,TRBJ2-1,few,TRBV11-3,TRBD2
TGTGCCAGCAGCAAACCTAGTATGAGCGGGGGGGGTGACACCGGGGAGCTGTTTTTT,CASSKPSMSGGGDTGELFF,TRBJ2-2,.,TRBV21-1,.
TGTGCCATCAGTGATCCCGGGACTAGCGGAGAAGATACGCAGTATTTT,CAISDPGTSGEDTQYF,TRBJ2-3,.,TRBV10-3,TRBD2
TGCGCCAGCAGCCAAGGCGGGGGCGCTAGCGGGGGTCTGTTCTTC,CASSQGGGASGGLFF,TRBJ2-1,.,TRBV4-1,TRBD2
TGCGCCAGCAGCTTGGTTTGGGGCAGCTCCTACAATGAGCAGTTCTTC,CASSLVWGSSYNEQFF,TRBJ2-1,.,TRBV5-1,.
TGTGCCAGTAACGGAGACGGGGGATATGGCTACACCTTC,CASNGDGGYGYTF,TRBJ1-2,.,TRBV19,.
TGTGCCAGCACCTTGGGACTAGCGGGAGGGCCCGGGGAGCTGTTTTTT,CASTLGLAGGPGELFF,TRBJ2-2,.,TRBV7-2,TRBD2
TGTGCCAGCAGTGGGAGGGCCGGTTTCGTGACAGATACGCAGTATTTT,CASSGRAGFVTDTQYF,TRBJ2-3,.,TRBV28,TRBD2
TGTGCTAGCAGTCCGGGACAGGGAGGCACCGGGGAGCTGTTTTTT,CASSPGQGGTGELFF,TRBJ2-2,.,TRBV7-7,TRBD1
TGTGCCACCTCTAGCGGGAGTTCCCTTCCCCGGCAGTTCTTC,CATSSGSSLPRQFF,TRBJ2-1,.,TRBV25-1,TRBD2
TGTGCCGTCCAGAGGGTAGGGTGGAATCAGCCCCAGCATTTT,CAVQRVGWNQPQHF,TRBJ1-5,.,TRBV30,.
TGCGCCAGCAGCTCGACTAGCGGGGGCTCTTTGACCGGGGAGCTGTTTTTT,CASSSTSGGSLTGELFF,TRBJ2-2,.,TRBV5-1,TRBD2
TGTGCCATCAGTTCGGACAGGGACCAAGAGACCCAGTACTTC,CAISSDRDQETQYF,TRBJ2-5,.,TRBV10-3,TRBD1
TGTGCCAGCAGTCAGGGGAGTGGCGGCTACACCTTC,CASSQGSGGYTF,TRBJ1-2,.,TRBV7-9,.
TGTGCCAGCAGTCCGGGACAGAAGGTGGGCAATCAGCCCCAGCATTTT,CASSPGQKVGNQPQHF,TRBJ1-5,.,TRBV28,TRBD1
TGTGCCAGCAGCTTAAGGGGACTAGCAGCGGATACGCAGTATTTT,CASSLRGLAADTQYF,TRBJ2-3,.,TRBV7-9,TRBD2
TGTGCCATCAGTGACGAGGGCGCCCGGGGCCAGTACTTC,CAISDEGARGQYF,TRBJ2-5,few,TRBV10-3,.
TGTGCCAGTAGTATATTAGCGACAGATACGCAGTATTTT,CASSILATDTQYF,TRBJ2-3,.,TRBV19,.
TGCACCAGCAGCCCTTTGCCGGGACAGGATTTAACTGGGGCCAACGTCCTGACTTTC,CTSSPLPGQDLTGANVLTF,TRBJ2-6,.,TRBV4-1,TRBD1
TGTGCCAGCAGCGCCAGCGGGAGCTCCTACAATGAGCAGTTCTTC,CASSASGSSYNEQFF,TRBJ2-1,.,TRBV9,TRBD2
TGTGCCGGTGGGACATCTGGAAACACCATATATTTT,CAGGTSGNTIYF,TRBJ1-3,.,TRBV28,.
TGTGCCAGTAGGAGAGAAGCTGGGGCCAACGTCCTGACTTTC,CASRREAGANVLTF,TRBJ2-6,.,TRBV19,.